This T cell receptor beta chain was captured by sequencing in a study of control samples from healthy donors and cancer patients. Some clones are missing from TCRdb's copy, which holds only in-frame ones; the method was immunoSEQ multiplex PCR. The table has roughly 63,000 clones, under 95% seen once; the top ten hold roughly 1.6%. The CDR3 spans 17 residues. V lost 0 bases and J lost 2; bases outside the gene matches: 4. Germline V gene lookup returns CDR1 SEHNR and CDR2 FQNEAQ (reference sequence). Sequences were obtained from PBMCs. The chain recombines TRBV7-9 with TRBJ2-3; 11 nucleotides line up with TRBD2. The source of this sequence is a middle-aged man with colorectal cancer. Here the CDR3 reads CASSLARLAGITDTQYF. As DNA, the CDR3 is TGTGCCAGCAGCTTAGCGCGACTAGCGGGAATCACAGATACGCAGTATTTT.